These 6 T cell receptor beta chains were sequenced from one sample in a study of T cell repertoires in cytomegalovirus infection. MiXCR was run by TCRdb on the reads, yielding one entry per CDR3 protein. This table holds some 900,000 distinct CDR3 sequences, 30% to 35% found once. Their antigens are not known. This material consisted of cultured CD8+ T cells from PBMCs, taken from culture after CMV antigen stimulation. These receptors were collected from a human donor in good health (CMV status not recorded). Some clones in this sample may be carry-over from other donors' samples.

The gene calls are TRBV19 and TRBJ1-1; perhaps TRBD1 as D (5 bases). The germline V gene encodes CDR1 LNHDA and CDR2 SQIVND (reference sequence). The V gene lost 3 bases and the J gene lost 1 base, with 15 bases spanning the gap. The CDR3 contains 16 residues. CDR3 amino acids: CASSILGALTNTEAFF. The CDR3 nucleotides are TGTGCCAGTAGTATCCTTGGGGCCTTAACGAACACTGAAGCTTTCTTT.

J is TRBJ2-5 and V is TRBV27, with 9 bases matching TRBD1. The CDR3 runs 13 residues. Germline CDR1 and CDR2: MNHEY and SMNVEV (reference sequence). The V and J ends lost 6 bases and 5 bases, in that order; junction bases with no gene match: 4. In DNA, the CDR3 is TGTGCCAGCAGCGGACAGGGGCCCGAGACCCAGTACTTC. As protein: CASSGQGPETQYF.

The chain uses TRBV24-1 and TRBJ1-1; D remains unclear. Germline CDR1 reads KGHDR; CDR2 reads SFDVKD. V lost 4 bases to trimming and J lost 4 bases, with 6 bases between them. This CDR3 has 12 amino acids. CDR3 DNA sequence: TGTGCCACCAGTGACAAGGGCACTGAAGCTTTCTTT. It codes for CATSDKGTEAFF.

This clonotype was picked up a small number of times. This chain links TRBV27 with TRBJ1-2; D gene ambiguous. V lost 6 bases and J 8 bases, leaving 13 bases between the germline ends. Germline loops: CDR1 MNHEY, CDR2 SMNVEV (reference sequence). This CDR3 spans 12 amino acids. CDR3 sequence (DNA): TGTGCCAGCAGCCTACGCGGCTGGGGCTACACCTTC. It specifies CASSLRGWGYTF.

This clonotype has just a few counts. V gene TRBV4-3 combines with J gene TRBJ1-6; 11 nucleotides match TRBD1. J was trimmed by 4 bases and V by 0 bases; bases with no gene match: 14. The CDR3 covers 21 residues. Germline values: CDR1 LGHNA, CDR2 YSLEER. This CDR3 reads CASSQDWTGGARDIYNSPLHF. In DNA, the CDR3 is TGCGCCAGCAGCCAAGATTGGACAGGGGGCGCCAGGGATATTTATAATTCACCCCTCCACTTT.

This clonotype has more than one count but fewer than ten. This chain connects TRBV6-5 to TRBJ2-5; 7 positions agree with TRBD2. V was clipped by 2 bases and J by 1 base; unmatched bases: 7. The CDR3 sequence is 16 residues long. The germline gives CDR1 MNHEY, CDR2 SVGAGI. CDR3 amino acids: CASSYGVAGLQETQYF. The CDR3 DNA sequence: TGTGCCAGCAGTTACGGGGTAGCGGGCCTCCAAGAGACCCAGTACTTC.